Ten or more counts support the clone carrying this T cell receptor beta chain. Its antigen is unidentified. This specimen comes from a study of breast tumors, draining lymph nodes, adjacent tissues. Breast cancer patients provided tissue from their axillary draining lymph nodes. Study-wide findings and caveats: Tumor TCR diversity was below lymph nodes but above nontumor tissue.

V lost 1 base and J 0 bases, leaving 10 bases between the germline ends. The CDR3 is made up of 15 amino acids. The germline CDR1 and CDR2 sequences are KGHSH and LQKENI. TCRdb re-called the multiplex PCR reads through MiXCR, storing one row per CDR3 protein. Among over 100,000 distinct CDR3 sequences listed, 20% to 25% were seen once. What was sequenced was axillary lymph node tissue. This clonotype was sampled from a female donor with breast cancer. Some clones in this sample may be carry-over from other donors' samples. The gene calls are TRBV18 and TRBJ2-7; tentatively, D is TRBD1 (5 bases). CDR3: CASSPRQRSSYEQYF. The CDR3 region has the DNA TGTGCCAGCTCACCACGACAGCGAAGCTCCTACGAGCAGTACTTC.